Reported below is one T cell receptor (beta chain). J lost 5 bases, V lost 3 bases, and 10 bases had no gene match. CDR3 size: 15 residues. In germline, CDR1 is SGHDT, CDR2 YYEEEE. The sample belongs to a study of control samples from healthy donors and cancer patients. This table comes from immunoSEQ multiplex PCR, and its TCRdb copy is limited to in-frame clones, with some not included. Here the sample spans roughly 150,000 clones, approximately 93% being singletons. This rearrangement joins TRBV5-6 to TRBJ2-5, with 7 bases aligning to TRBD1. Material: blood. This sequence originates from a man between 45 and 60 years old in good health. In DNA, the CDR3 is TGTGCCAGCAGCTCCTACCCTACAGGGGCCGAGACCCAGTACTTC. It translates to CASSSYPTGAETQYF.